What follows are 18 T cell receptor beta chains derived from one specimen sequenced in a study of cytomegalovirus exposure and HLA in healthy donors. Amplification used 60 Vbeta primers and 13 Jbeta primers. Sequencing was performed with immunoSEQ multiplex PCR; in TCRdb, only in-frame clones are kept and a portion is missing. The sample includes around 150,000 clones, roughly 70% of them seen just once. The sample comprised PBMCs. These receptors were collected from a woman aged 45-65 years in good health and CMV-seropositive.

The rearrangement links TRBV6-6 to TRBJ2-1; TRBD2 aligns across 9 bases. The ends lost 8 bases at V and 9 bases at J; junction bases unmatched: 5. CDR1 MNHNY and CDR2 SVGAGI come from the germline V gene (reference sequence). CDR3 length equals 12 residues. The CDR3, as DNA: TGTGCCAGCGGATTAGCGGGGGTTGAGCAGTTCTTC. As protein: CASGLAGVEQFF.

The rearrangement joins TRBV19 to TRBJ1-1, with a weak D call TRBD1 (5 bases). V lost 8 bases, J lost 10 bases, and 14 bases lay in between. Germline V gene sequence: CDR1 LNHDA, CDR2 SQIVND (reference sequence). The CDR3 totals 11 residues. CDR3 amino acids: CASSQGFVAFF. In nucleotides, the CDR3 is TGTGCCAGTTCGCAGGGATTTGTAGCTTTCTTT.

The CDR3 DNA follows: TGTGCCAGCAGTGAACGAACCGGAGCCAAAAACATTCAGTACTTC. Its protein product is CASSERTGAKNIQYF. V is TRBV25-1 and J is TRBJ2-4; no clear D. The V gene lost 2 bases and the J gene lost 0 bases, with 8 bases spanning the gap. Germline-derived CDR1 and CDR2 are MGHDK and SYGVNS. This CDR3 is built from 15 residues.

The J gene is TRBJ1-3, the V gene TRBV5-4; D is undetermined. V shed 10 bases and J shed 0 bases, with 11 bases lying between them. The germline gives CDR1 SGHNT, CDR2 YYREEE (reference sequence). This CDR3 has 13 residues. The CDR3 here is CAFVGFSGNTIYF. CDR3 DNA sequence: TGTGCCTTTGTCGGGTTCTCTGGAAACACCATATATTTT.

Points on this clone: The junction departs from germline at one end; a sequencing error may be responsible. The V gene is TRBV7-9, the J gene TRBJ2-1; TRBD2 agrees at 9 bases. The length of the CDR3 is 15 residues. CDR1 and CDR2 from the germline V gene are SEHNR and FQNEAQ (reference sequence). The DNA for the CDR3 is TGTTCCAGCAGCCCCCCCGGGACTAGCAGGAATGAGCAGTTCTTC. It is translated as CSSSPPGTSRNEQFF. Based on the CDR3 plus reference TRBV7-9 and TRBJ2-1, the full variable domain is DTGVSQNPRHKITKRGQNVTFRCDPISEHNRLYWYRQTLGQGPEFLTYFQNEAQLEKSRLLSDRFSAERPKGSFSTLEIQRTEQGDSAMYLCSSSPPGTSRNEQFFGPGTRLTVL.

The V gene is TRBV27, the J gene TRBJ2-7; D possibly corresponds to TRBD2 (5 bases). Germline CDR1 reads MNHEY; CDR2 reads SMNVEV (reference sequence). The CDR3 spans 13 residues. Trimming took 4 bases from V and 7 from J, leaving 14 bases between them. CDR3 region: CASSSDTTGEQYF. CDR3 DNA sequence: TGTGCCAGCAGTTCCGACACGACGGGAGAGCAGTACTTC.

J is TRBJ1-2 and V is TRBV2; the D gene is possibly TRBD1 (5 bases). CDR3 length: 13 amino acids. Germline assignment: CDR1 SNHLY and CDR2 FYNNEI. Trimming left V 7 bases short and J 3 bases short, with 12 bases between. Written as DNA, the CDR3 is TGTGCCAGCACCAGAGACAGCGACTATGGCTACACCTTC. Its translation: CASTRDSDYGYTF.

A few counts support this clone. The chain joins TRBV5-1 to TRBJ2-3; 8 nucleotides match TRBD2. This CDR3 has 16 amino acids. Germline values: CDR1 SGHRS, CDR2 YFSETQ. Losses at the gene ends were 6 bases for V and 6 bases for J; bases not matched to a gene: 15. CDR3 residues: CASTRGGAVLMDTQYF. The CDR3, as DNA: TGCGCCAGCACTCGGGGGGGGGCTGTTTTAATGGATACGCAGTATTTT.

J is TRBJ2-5 and V is TRBV5-6, with TRBD2 as a possible D gene (6 bases). The CDR3 runs 16 residues. Trimming removed 0 bases at V and 4 bases at J, with 16 bases between. CDR1 and CDR2 from the germline V gene are SGHDT and YYEEEE. DNA of the CDR3: TGTGCCAGCAGCTTGGTGGTGGGACTCAACTCAGAGACCCAGTACTTC. It yields the protein CASSLVVGLNSETQYF.

The chain joins TRBV27 to TRBJ2-7; D might be TRBD2 (6 bases). CDR1 and CDR2 from the germline V gene are MNHEY and SMNVEV (reference sequence). This CDR3 comprises 14 residues. Trimming left V 3 bases short and J 4 bases short, with 13 bases between. CDR3 sequence: CASSFGGAGYEQYF. CDR3 DNA: TGTGCCAGCAGTTTCGGAGGGGCTGGGTACGAGCAGTACTTC.

The rearrangement links TRBV27 to TRBJ1-1; D remains unclear. Trimming took off 5 bases at V and 11 bases at J, with 30 bases between the two ends. The CDR3 runs to 17 residues. From germline, CDR1 is MNHEY and CDR2 SMNVEV (reference sequence). CDR3 sequence: CASSTYLSQAGYRGAFF. CDR3 coding DNA: TGTGCCAGCAGTACATACCTCAGCCAAGCGGGGTACAGAGGGGCTTTCTTT.

This clone was seen only a few times. This chain uses TRBV7-9 with TRBJ1-1; unclear D gene. Deletions cut 5 bases from V and 0 bases from J, with 7 bases between. CDR3 length: 13 residues. CDR1 SEHNR and CDR2 FQNEAQ come from the germline V gene (reference sequence). The CDR3 sequence: CASSPVMNTEAFF. The DNA of the CDR3 is TGTGCCAGCAGCCCGGTTATGAACACTGAAGCTTTCTTT.

The rearrangement joins TRBV2 to TRBJ1-2; TRBD1 aligns across 7 bases. J lost 1 base, V lost 8 bases, and 4 bases had no gene match. Germline values: CDR1 SNHLY, CDR2 FYNNEI. The CDR3 extends over 13 amino acids. The CDR3 DNA is TGTGCCAGCCCGGACAGGCTTAACTATGGCTACACCTTC. Translating it yields CASPDRLNYGYTF. The whole variable domain, filled in from reference TRBV2 and TRBJ1-2, reads EPEVTQTPSHQVTQMGQEVILRCVPISNHLYFYWYRQILGQKVEFLVSFYNNEISEKSEIFDDQFSVERPDGSNFTLKIRSTKLEDSAMYFCASPDRLNYGYTFGSGTRLTVV.

This chain connects TRBV15 to TRBJ2-7; D possibly corresponds to TRBD1 (8 bases). Looked up from germline, CDR1 is LNHNV and CDR2 is YYDKDF (reference sequence). This CDR3 has 10 amino acids. CDR3 residues: CTGGGDEQYF. CDR3 DNA: TGTACAGGGGGGGGAGACGAGCAGTACTTC.

This chain connects TRBV4-2 to TRBJ1-4; a possible D gene is TRBD1 (6 bases). The CDR3 extends over 19 amino acids. Trimming shortened V by 1 base and J by 0 bases, and 18 bases separated the two germline ends. Germline-derived CDR1 and CDR2 are LGHNA and YNFKEQ. CDR3 residues: CASSQGWRTEASTNEKLFF. The CDR3 nucleotides read TGTGCCAGCAGCCAAGGGTGGCGGACAGAAGCTTCAACTAATGAAAAACTGTTTTTT.

The table lists this clone with a few counts. This chain uses TRBV6-1 with TRBJ2-7, with D perhaps TRBD1 (6 bases). V lost 8 bases and J lost 4, with 15 bases in between. The CDR3 is 13 residues long. From germline, CDR1 is MNHNS and CDR2 SASEGT. The CDR3 region is CASQRGQNYEQYF. CDR3 nucleotide sequence: TGTGCCAGCCAGAGAGGACAGAATTACGAGCAGTACTTC.

The chain links TRBV6-5 to TRBJ2-5; TRBD2 matches at 9 bases. Trimming removed 0 bases from V and 5 bases from J; junction bases left unmatched: 7. Germline V gene lookup returns CDR1 MNHEY and CDR2 SVGAGI. The CDR3 runs to 16 residues. This CDR3 reads CASSYSIGAGGETQYF. In DNA, the CDR3 is TGTGCCAGCAGTTACTCGATCGGGGCGGGAGGGGAGACCCAGTACTTC.

The chain carries TRBV13 and TRBJ2-4; a possible D gene is TRBD1 (6 bases). V was trimmed by 7 bases and J by 11 bases, leaving 27 bases between them. The CDR3 contains 16 residues. CDR1 is PRHDT and CDR2 is FYEKMQ in the germline V gene (reference sequence). The CDR3 sequence is CASTRGQGITNLVQYF. The CDR3 DNA follows: TGTGCCAGCACCCGGGGACAAGGGATAACAAATCTCGTTCAGTACTTC.